The clone carrying this T cell receptor beta chain was seen ten or more times. The target antigen is unknown. This entry belongs to a study of early T cells in non-severe SARS-CoV-2 infection. Study at large: Chains from this unsorted whole-blood bulk RNA could not be paired. Study-level findings and limits: Private and CD4 specificities were missed by VDJdb matching, which favored anti-spike CD8 responses.

cDNA molecules, individually, were tagged with unique molecular identifiers. TCRdb re-called the 5' RACE reads with MiXCR, one entry per CDR3 protein. Here the sample spans 50,000 to 60,000 distinct CDR3 sequences, 5.5% to 8.5% being singletons. The sequence derives from an adult who was a healthcare worker with PCR-confirmed SARS-CoV-2 infection or an uninfected control (not recorded which). The source was whole blood, collected at baseline.

The CDR3 reads CASSARIRTDEQFF. The CDR3 bases are TGTGCCAGCAGTGCCCGAATTAGGACGGATGAGCAGTTCTTC. The V gene is TRBV6-4, the J gene TRBJ2-1; D is ambiguous. The CDR3 length is 14 residues. Deletions cut 4 bases from V and 8 bases from J, with 15 bases between. CDR1 MRHNA and CDR2 SNTAGT come from the germline V gene.